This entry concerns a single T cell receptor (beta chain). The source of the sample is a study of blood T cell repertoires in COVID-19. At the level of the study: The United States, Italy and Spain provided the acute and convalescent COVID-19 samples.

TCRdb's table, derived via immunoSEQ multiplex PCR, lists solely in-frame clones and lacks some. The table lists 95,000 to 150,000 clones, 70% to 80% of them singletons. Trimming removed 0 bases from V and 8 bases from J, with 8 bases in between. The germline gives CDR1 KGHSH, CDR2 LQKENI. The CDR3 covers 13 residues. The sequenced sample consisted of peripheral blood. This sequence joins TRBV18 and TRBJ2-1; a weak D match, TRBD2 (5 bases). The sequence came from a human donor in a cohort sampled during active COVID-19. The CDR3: CASSPPGSYEQFF. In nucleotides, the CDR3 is TGTGCCAGCTCACCACCAGGGAGTTATGAGCAGTTCTTC.